This TCR beta chain was captured in a study of cytomegalovirus exposure and HLA in healthy donors. It was healthy bone marrow donors who served as donors. From germline, CDR1 is SGHTS and CDR2 YDEGEE. This CDR3 comprises 16 residues. Between the trimmed V and J ends, which lost 4 bases and 0 bases, there was a span of 15 bases. Vbeta (60) and Jbeta (13) primers were used in the PCR. Here immunoSEQ multiplex PCR was the method, and the copy in TCRdb shows in-frame clones only, minus some. The table shows 140,000 to 150,000 clones, with 76% occurring only once. For this clone: Its antigen is unidentified.

Study outcomes and limitations: DRB1 had the most TCR associations and HLA-C the fewest, a later analysis found, with rates varying by HLA locus. According to reports, the classifier identified cytomegalovirus status with high specificity and sensitivity.

This sequence originates from a man aged 35-49 years in good health and CMV-seronegative. J is TRBJ2-3 and V is TRBV5-8; D not resolved. The sequenced sample consisted of PBMCs. The CDR3 nucleotides read TGTGCCAGCAGCAACACCCTTACACCTAGCACAGATACGCAGTATTTT. Protein product: CASSNTLTPSTDTQYF.